These 5 T cell receptor beta chains were sequenced from one sample in a study of cytomegalovirus exposure and HLA in healthy donors. Primers for the PCR totalled 60 Vbeta and 13 Jbeta. Sequencing used immunoSEQ multiplex PCR; TCRdb keeps in-frame clones, though not all of them. The table records 200,000 or so clones, about four fifths of them present only once. Sequencing input: PBMCs. The source is a boy aged 2-9 years in good health and CMV-seronegative.

This clone is a singleton in its sample. The rearrangement joins TRBV27 to TRBJ2-3; TRBD1 aligns across 7 bases. The J segment lost 4 bases and the V segment lost 5 bases, leaving 9 bases of the junction unmatched. The CDR3 length is 15 residues. Germline CDR1 MNHEY, CDR2 SMNVEV (reference sequence). The CDR3 bases are TGTGCCAGCAGTCGCCGACAGGGATTAGCAGATACGCAGTATTTT. This sequence encodes CASSRRQGLADTQYF.

V is TRBV21-1 and J is TRBJ1-3; the table's D call, TRBD1, was not checked against the DNA. TRBV21-1 is a pseudogene locus. CDR3 length: 16 residues. The CDR3 loop reads CASSLGTVGLRNTIYF. The CDR3 region has the DNA TGTGCCAGCAGCCTAGGGACAGTAGGTTTACGAAACACCATATATTTT.

The gene calls are TRBV19 and TRBJ1-2; TRBD1 might be the D (5 bases). The V gene's germline CDR1 is LNHDA and CDR2 SQIVND (reference sequence). The CDR3 contains 14 residues. Trimming left V 5 bases short and J 2 bases short, with 12 bases between. The DNA for the CDR3 is TGTGCCAGTAGTCGATCAGGGTCCAACTATGGCTACACCTTC. Its protein is CASSRSGSNYGYTF.

The rearrangement uses TRBV13 and TRBJ2-1; 15 nucleotides line up with TRBD2. J gave up 0 bases and V 1 base, and 16 bases lay outside the gene matches. Germline V CDR1 and CDR2: PRHDT, FYEKMQ (reference sequence). This CDR3 contains 23 residues. CDR3 sequence: CASSLVGLRTSGGAGFSYNEQFF. In nucleotides, the CDR3 is TGTGCCAGCAGCTTAGTTGGGTTAAGGACTAGCGGGGGGGCCGGGTTCTCCTACAATGAGCAGTTCTTC.

V gene TRBV6-6 combines with J gene TRBJ2-7, with 7 bases identical to TRBD1. V lost 3 bases and J lost 3; bases outside the gene matches: 5. The CDR3 extends over 14 amino acids. CDR1 is MNHNY and CDR2 is SVGAGI in the germline V gene (reference sequence). The CDR3 loop reads CASSYEGANYEQYF. The CDR3 DNA reads as TGTGCCAGCAGTTATGAGGGGGCGAACTACGAGCAGTACTTC.